Listed here is a single TCR beta chain. As yet, its antigen is unknown. This sample is drawn from a study of CD8 T cells in Susac syndrome. Findings and limits, study-wide: Only a relatively small number of individuals were included in the TCR sequencing and HLA analysis.

After extraction with the RNeasy kit, roughly 0.45 to 1 ug of the RNA was reverse transcribed using random hexamers. TCR beta CDR3 was amplified by immunoSEQ covering 54 Vbeta and 13 Jbeta. TCRdb independently ran MiXCR on the immunoSEQ multiplex PCR reads; one entry per CDR3 protein. This sample has about 400,000 distinct CDR3 sequences, with approximately 85% found just once. The CDR3 length is 14 residues. Germline CDR1 reads SEHNR; CDR2 reads FQNEAQ (reference sequence). V was trimmed by 4 bases and J by 1 base, leaving 10 bases between them. In blood CD8+ and CD4+ T cells, TCR beta underwent sequencing. TEMRA cells were FACS-enriched, with CD8+ and CD4+ T cells isolated negatively.

The sequence was collected from a human donor with multiple sclerosis. V is TRBV7-9 and J is TRBJ1-1, with a tentative D call TRBD1 (6 bases). Material: CD8+ T cells from PBMCs. This CDR3 is CASSWGARNTEAFF. In DNA, the CDR3 is TGTGCCAGCAGCTGGGGGGCACGGAACACTGAAGCTTTCTTT.